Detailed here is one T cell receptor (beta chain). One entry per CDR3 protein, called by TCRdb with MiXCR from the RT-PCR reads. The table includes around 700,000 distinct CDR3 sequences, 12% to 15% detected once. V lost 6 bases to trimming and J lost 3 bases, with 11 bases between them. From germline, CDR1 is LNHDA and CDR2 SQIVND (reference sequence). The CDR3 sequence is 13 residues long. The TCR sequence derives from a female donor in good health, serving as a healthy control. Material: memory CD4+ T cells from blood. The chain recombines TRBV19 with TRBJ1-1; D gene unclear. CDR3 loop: CASSRTMDTEAFF. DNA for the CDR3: TGTGCCAGTAGCAGGACGATGGACACTGAAGCTTTCTTT.